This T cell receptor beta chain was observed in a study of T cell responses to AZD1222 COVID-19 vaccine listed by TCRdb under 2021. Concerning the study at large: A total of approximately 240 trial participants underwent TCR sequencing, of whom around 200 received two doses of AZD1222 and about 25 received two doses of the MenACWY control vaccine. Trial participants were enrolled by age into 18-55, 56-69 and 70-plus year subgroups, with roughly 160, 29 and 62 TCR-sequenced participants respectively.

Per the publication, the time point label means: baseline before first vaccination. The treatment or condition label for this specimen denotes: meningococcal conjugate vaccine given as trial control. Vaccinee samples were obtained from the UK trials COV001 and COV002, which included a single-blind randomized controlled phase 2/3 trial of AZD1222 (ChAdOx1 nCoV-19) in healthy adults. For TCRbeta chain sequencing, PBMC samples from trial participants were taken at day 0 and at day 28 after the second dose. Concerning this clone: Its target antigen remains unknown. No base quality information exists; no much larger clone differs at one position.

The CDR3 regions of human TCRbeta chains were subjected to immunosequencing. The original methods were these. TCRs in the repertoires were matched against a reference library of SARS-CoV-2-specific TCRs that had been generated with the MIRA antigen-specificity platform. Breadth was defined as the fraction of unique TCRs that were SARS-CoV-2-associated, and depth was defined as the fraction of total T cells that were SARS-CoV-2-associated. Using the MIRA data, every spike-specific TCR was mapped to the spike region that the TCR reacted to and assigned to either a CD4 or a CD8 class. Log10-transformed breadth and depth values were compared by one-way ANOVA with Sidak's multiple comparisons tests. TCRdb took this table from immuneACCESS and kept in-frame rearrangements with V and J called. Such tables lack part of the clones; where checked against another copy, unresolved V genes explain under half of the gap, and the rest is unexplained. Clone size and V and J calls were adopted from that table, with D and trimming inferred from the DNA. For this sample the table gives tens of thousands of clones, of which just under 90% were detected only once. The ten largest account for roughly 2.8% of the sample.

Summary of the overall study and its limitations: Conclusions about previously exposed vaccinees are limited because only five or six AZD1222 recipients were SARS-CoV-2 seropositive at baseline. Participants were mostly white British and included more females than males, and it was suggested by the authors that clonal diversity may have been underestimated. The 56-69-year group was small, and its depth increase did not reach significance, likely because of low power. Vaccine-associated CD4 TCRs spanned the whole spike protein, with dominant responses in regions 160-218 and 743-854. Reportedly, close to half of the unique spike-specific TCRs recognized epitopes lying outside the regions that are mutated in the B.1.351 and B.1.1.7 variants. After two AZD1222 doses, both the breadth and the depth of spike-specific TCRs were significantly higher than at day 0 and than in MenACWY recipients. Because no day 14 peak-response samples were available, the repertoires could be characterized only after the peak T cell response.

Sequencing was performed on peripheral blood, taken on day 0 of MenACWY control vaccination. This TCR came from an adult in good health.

This receptor has the CDR3 CASSLGPLGSSGNTIYF. The DNA is as follows: TGTGCCAGCAGCTTGGGCCCCCTGGGGAGCTCTGGAAACACCATATATTTT. The chain employs TRBV7-9 and TRBJ1-3, with an unclear D gene assignment. CDR1 and CDR2, per the germline V gene (reference sequence), are SEHNR and FQNEAQ. Deletion took 3 bases off V and 0 bases off J, with a span of 15 bases between the germline ends. The CDR3 spans 17 residues, from the cysteine through the phenylalanine. Only the CDR3 region is kept as DNA, spanning 51 bases read in frame from base 1.